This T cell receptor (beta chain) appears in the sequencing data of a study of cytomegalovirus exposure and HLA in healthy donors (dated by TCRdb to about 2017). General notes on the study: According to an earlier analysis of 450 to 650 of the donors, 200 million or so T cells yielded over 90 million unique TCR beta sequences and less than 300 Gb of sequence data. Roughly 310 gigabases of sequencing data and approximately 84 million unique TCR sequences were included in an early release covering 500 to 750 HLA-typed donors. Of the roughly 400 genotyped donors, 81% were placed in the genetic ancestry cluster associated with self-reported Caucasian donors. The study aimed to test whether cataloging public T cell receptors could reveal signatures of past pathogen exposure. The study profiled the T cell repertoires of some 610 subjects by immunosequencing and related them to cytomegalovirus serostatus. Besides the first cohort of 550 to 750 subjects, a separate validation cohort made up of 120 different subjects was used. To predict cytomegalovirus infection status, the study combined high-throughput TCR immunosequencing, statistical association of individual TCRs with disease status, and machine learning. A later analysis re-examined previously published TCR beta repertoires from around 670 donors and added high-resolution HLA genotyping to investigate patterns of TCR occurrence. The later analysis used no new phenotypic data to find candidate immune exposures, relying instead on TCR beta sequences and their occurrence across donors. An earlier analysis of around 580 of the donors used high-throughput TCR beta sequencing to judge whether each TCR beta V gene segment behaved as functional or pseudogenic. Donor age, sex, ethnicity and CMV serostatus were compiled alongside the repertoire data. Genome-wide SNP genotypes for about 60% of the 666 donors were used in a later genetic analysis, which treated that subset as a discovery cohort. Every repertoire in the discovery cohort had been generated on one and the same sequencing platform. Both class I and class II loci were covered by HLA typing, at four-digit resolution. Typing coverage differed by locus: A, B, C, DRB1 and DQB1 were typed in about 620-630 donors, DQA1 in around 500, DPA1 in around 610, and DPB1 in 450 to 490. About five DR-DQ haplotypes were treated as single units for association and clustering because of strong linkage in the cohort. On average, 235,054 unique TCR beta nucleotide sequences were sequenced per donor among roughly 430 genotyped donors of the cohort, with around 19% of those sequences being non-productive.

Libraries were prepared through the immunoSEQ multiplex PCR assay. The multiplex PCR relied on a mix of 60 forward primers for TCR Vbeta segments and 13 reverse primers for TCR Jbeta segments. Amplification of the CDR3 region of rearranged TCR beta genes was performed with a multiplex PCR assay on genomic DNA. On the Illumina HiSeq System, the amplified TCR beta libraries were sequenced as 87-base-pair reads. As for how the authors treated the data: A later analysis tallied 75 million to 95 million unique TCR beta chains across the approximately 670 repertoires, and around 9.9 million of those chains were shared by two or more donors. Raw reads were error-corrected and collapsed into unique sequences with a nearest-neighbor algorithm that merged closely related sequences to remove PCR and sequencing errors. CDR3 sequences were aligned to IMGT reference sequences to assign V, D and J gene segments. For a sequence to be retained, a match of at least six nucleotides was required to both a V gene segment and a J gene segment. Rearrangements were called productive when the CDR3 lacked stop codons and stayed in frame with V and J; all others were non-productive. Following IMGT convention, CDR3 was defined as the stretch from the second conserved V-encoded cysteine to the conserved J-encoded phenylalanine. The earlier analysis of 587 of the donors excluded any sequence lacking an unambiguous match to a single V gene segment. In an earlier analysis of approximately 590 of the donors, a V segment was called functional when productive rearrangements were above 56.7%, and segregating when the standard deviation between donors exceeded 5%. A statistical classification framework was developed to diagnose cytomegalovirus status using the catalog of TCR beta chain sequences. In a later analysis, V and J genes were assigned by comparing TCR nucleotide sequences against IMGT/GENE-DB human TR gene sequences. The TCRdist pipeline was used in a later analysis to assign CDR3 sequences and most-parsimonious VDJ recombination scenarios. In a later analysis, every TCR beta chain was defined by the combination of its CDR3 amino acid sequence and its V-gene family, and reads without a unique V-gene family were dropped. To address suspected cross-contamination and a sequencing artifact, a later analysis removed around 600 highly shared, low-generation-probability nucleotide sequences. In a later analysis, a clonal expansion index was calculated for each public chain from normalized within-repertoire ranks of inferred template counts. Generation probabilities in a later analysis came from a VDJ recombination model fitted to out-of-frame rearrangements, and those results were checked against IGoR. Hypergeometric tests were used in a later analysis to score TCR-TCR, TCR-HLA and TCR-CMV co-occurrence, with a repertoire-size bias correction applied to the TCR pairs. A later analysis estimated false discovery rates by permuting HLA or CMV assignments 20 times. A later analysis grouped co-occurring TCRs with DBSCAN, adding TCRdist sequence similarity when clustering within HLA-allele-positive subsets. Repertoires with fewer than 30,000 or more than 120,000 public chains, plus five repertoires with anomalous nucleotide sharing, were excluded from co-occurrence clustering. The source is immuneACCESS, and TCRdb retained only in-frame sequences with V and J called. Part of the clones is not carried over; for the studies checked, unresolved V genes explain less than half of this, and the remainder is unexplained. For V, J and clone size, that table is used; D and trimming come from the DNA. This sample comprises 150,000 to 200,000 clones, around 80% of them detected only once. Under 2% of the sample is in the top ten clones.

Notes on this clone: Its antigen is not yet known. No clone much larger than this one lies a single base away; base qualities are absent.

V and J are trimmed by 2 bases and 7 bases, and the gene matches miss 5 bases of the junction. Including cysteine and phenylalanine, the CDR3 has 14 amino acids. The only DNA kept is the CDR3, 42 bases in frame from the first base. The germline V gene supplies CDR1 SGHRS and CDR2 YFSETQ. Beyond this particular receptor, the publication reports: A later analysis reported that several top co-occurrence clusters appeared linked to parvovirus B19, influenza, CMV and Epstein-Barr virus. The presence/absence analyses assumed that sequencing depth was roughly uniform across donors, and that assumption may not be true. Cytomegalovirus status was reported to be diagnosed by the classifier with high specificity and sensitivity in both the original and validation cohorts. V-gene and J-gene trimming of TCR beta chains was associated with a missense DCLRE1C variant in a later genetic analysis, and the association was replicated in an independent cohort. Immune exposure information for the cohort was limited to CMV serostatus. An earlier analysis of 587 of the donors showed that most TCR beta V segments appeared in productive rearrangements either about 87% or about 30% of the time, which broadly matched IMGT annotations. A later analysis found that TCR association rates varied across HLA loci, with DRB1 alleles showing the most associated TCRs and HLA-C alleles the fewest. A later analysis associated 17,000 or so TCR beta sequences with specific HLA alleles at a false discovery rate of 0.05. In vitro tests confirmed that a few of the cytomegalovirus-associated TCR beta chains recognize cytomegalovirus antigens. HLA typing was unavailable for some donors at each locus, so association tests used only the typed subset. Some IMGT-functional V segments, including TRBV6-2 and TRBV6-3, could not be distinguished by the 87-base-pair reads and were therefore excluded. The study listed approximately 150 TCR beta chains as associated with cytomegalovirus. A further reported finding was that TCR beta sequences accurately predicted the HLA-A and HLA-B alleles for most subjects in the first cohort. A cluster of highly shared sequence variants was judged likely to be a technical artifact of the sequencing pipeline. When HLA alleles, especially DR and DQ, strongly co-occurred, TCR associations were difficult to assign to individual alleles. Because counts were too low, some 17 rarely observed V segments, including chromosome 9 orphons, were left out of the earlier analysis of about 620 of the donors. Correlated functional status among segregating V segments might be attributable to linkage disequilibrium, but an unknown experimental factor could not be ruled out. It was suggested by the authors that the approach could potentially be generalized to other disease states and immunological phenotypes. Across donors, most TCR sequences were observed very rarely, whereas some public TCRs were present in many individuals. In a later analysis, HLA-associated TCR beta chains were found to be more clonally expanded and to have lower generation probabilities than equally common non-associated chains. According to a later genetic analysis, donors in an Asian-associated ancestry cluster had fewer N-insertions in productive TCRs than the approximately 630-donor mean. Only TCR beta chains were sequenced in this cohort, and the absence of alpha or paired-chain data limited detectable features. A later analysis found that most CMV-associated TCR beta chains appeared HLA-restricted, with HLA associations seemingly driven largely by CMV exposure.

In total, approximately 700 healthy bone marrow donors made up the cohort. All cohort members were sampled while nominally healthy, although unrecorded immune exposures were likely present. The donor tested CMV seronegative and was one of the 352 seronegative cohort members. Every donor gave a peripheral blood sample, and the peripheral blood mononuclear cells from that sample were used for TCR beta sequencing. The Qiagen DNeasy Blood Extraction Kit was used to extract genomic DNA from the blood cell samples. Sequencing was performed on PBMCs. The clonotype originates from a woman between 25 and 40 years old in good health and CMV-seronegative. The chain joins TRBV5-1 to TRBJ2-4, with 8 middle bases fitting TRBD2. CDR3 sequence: CASSFGGGPNIQYF. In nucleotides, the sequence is TGCGCCAGCAGCTTCGGGGGGGGGCCCAACATTCAGTACTTC.